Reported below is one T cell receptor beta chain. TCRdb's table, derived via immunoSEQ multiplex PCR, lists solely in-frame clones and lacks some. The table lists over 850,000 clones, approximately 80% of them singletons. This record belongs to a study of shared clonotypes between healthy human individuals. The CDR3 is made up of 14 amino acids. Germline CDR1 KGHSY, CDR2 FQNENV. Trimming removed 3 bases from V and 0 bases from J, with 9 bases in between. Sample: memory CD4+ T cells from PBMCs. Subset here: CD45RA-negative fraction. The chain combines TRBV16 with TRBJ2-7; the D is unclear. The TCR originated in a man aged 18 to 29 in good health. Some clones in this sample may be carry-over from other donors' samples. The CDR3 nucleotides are TGTGCCAGCAGCCATAACAGCCACTCCTACGAGCAGTACTTC. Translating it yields CASSHNSHSYEQYF. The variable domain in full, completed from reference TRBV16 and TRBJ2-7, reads GEEVAQTPKHLVRGEGQKAKLYCAPIKGHSYVFWYQQVLKNEFKFLISFQNENVFDETGMPKERFSAKCLPNSPCSLEIQATKLEDSAVYFCASSHNSHSYEQYFGPGTRLTVT.